This TCR beta chain was recovered during a study of cytomegalovirus exposure and HLA in healthy donors. Overall study results and limits: In a later analysis, compared with equally common non-associated chains, HLA-associated beta chains were more expanded.

Comments on this clone: Antigen specificity is unknown.

In the PCR, 60 Vbeta and 13 Jbeta primers were used. Sequencing used immunoSEQ multiplex PCR; TCRdb keeps in-frame clones, though not all of them. Of roughly 120,000 clones in the sample, approximately 68% are singletons; the top ten hold 1.6%. CDR3 length: 16 amino acids. The ends lost 1 base at V and 4 bases at J; junction bases unmatched: 4. Per germline, CDR1 SGHDT and CDR2 YYEEEE. This rearrangement joins TRBV5-6 to TRBJ2-6; 8 bases are a match to TRBD1. The origin of this receptor is a man aged 25-45 years in good health and CMV-seropositive. Specimen: PBMCs. DNA for the CDR3: TGTGCCAGCAGCTTGCAGGGGGCAACAGGGGCCAACGTCCTGACTTTC. Residues: CASSLQGATGANVLTF.